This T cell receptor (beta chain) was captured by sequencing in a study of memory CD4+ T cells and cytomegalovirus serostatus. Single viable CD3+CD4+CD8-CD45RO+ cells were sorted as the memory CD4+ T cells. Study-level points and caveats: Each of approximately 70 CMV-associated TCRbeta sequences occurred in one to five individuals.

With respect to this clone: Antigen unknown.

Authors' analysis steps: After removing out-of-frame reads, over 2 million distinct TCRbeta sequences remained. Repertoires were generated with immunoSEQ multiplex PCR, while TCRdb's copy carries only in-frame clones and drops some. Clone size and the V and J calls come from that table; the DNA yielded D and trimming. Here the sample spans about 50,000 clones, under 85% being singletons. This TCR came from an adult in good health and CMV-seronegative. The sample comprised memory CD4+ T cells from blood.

Written as DNA, the CDR3 is TGTGCCAGCAGTCCCCCCAGGGGTGAGCAGTTCTTC. This translates into CASSPPRGEQFF. The chain combines TRBV5-6 with TRBJ2-1; perhaps TRBD1 as D (6 bases). The CDR3 runs 12 residues. Germline values: CDR1 SGHDT, CDR2 YYEEEE. Trimming cost V 5 bases and J 9 bases, with 12 bases left between them.